This T cell receptor (beta chain) was identified during a study of blood T cell repertoires in COVID-19. The data were produced by immunoSEQ multiplex PCR, yet TCRdb's version contains in-frame clones alone and is incomplete. The profile shows some 350,000 clones, around nine tenths of them singletons. CDR3 length: 14 amino acids. Germline V lookup: CDR1 MNHNY, CDR2 SVGAGI (reference sequence). Trimming took 7 bases from V and 4 from J; bases not matched to a gene: 10. This chain joins TRBV6-6 and TRBJ2-7; 7 nucleotides agree with TRBD1. The specimen was peripheral blood. This clonotype originated in a human donor in a cohort sampled during active COVID-19. CDR3 coding DNA: TGTGCCAGCACCTACCCAGGGGGTGGGTACGAGCAGTACTTC. Translated: CASTYPGGGYEQYF.